This TCR beta chain stems from a study of blood T cell repertoires in COVID-19. Study summary: Samples came from the United States, Italy and Spain, spanning acute and convalescent COVID-19.

Enrolment of Seattle patients took place during active infection, and they were followed longitudinally. This CDR3 has 14 residues. From germline, CDR1 is KGHSH and CDR2 LQKENI. Trimming removed 1 base at V and 2 bases at J, with 6 bases between. In the study's own analysis: Nucleated cell counts were estimated from reference gene primer amplification. Sequencing used immunoSEQ multiplex PCR; TCRdb keeps in-frame clones, though not all of them. V and J calls and clone size follow that table, whereas D and trimming were derived from the DNA. In the table there are just under 350,000 clones, around 87% of which are singletons.

The TCR comes from a woman in her fifties or sixties with COVID-19, enrolled during active disease. The J gene is TRBJ2-1, the V gene TRBV18, with D possibly matching TRBD2 (6 bases). Sequencing was done on a sample of peripheral blood. Written as DNA, the CDR3 is TGTGCCAGCTCACCACGCGGGACCTACAATGAGCAGTTCTTC. It specifies CASSPRGTYNEQFF. The variable domain in full, with the rest retrieved from reference TRBV18 and TRBJ2-1, is NAGVMQNPRHLVRRRGQEARLRCSPMKGHSHVYWYRQLPEEGLKFMVYLQKENIIDESGMPKERFSAEFPKEGPSILRIQQVVRGDSAAYFCASSPRGTYNEQFFGPGTRLTVL.